The 12 T cell receptor beta chains presented below share a single source sample, sequenced in a study of T cells in Graves' hyperthyroidism and ophthalmopathy. Authors of the study amplified TCR beta CDR3 regions from RNA transcripts. The study used the HTBI primer set for a first-round RT-PCR of the TCR CDR3. TCRdb recomputed calls from the multiplex PCR reads with MiXCR, one row per CDR3 protein. The sample gives 500,000 to 600,000 distinct CDR3 sequences, 35% to 50% of which show up once; about 43% is in the top ten. The sequencing sample was made of peripheral blood or thyroid tissue (not recorded which). The receptors were gathered from an adult woman with Graves' disease, either hyperthyroidism or ophthalmopathy (not recorded which).

The J gene is TRBJ1-2, the V gene TRBV10-3; TRBD1 matches 9 bases. V shed 3 bases, J shed 0 bases, and the junction held 20 bases outside the gene matches. The CDR3 is 21 amino acids. Germline-derived CDR1 and CDR2 are ENHRY and SYGVKD. The CDR3 DNA reads as TGTGCCATCAGTGAACCGGGACAGGGATTCTACGAGGGGATAGCTAACTATGGCTACACCTTC. Residues: CAISEPGQGFYEGIANYGYTF.

J is TRBJ2-7 and V is TRBV7-2, with 7 bases lining up with TRBD1. The junction had 8 bases not matched to a gene; V was cut back by 1 base and J by 11 bases. This CDR3 has 13 amino acids. Per the germline V gene, CDR1 is SGHTA and CDR2 is FQGNSA. The CDR3, as DNA: TGTGCCAGCAGCTTAGTTCTCGACAGGGAAGAGTACTTC. It translates to CASSLVLDREEYF.

This rearrangement joins TRBV29-1 to TRBJ2-7; D remains ambiguous. CDR1 SQVTM and CDR2 ANQGSEA come from the germline V gene. This CDR3 region has 16 residues. V lost 1 base to trimming and J lost 0 bases, with 16 bases between them. CDR3 region: CSVEAGPVGFSYEQYF. In nucleotides, the CDR3 is TGCAGCGTTGAAGCGGGTCCGGTGGGGTTCTCCTACGAGCAGTACTTC.

This clonotype showed up just a few times. The gene calls are TRBV15 and TRBJ2-5; D tentatively fits TRBD1 or TRBD2 (5 bases each). Trimming took 4 bases from V and 1 from J, leaving 10 bases between them. Looked up from germline, CDR1 is LNHNV and CDR2 is YYDKDF (reference sequence). This CDR3 comprises 14 residues. As DNA, the CDR3 is TGTGCCACCAGCATGAGGGGCCTCCAAGAGACCCAGTACTTC. It codes for CATSMRGLQETQYF. The whole variable domain, filled in from reference TRBV15 and TRBJ2-5, reads DAMVIQNPRYQVTQFGKPVTLSCSQTLNHNVMYWYQQKSSQAPKLLFHYYDKDFNNEADTPDNFQSRRPNTSFCFLDIRSPGLGDTAMYLCATSMRGLQETQYFGPGTRLLVL.

This clonotype was seen many times. The junction shows a germline mismatch at one end, possibly a read error. This chain joins TRBV9 and TRBJ2-2, with D possibly TRBD2 on 6 matching bases. The CDR3 runs 14 residues. Germline loops: CDR1 SGDLS, CDR2 YYNGEE. CDR3 protein: CASSGSFGTGELFF. CDR3 nucleotide sequence: TGTGCCAGTAGCGGAAGCTTTGGAACCGGGGAGCTGTTTTTT.

This clonotype was detected ten times or more. The chain has TRBV5-1 and TRBJ1-1; TRBD1 aligns across 8 bases. V gave up 4 bases and J gave up 0 bases; unmatched junction bases: 8. The CDR3 length is 16 residues. The germline CDR1 and CDR2 sequences are SGHRS and YFSETQ. The DNA of the CDR3 is TGCGCCAGCAGCCTACCACCGGGACAGGTGAACACTGAAGCTTTCTTT. It encodes CASSLPPGQVNTEAFF.

This clonotype was counted many times. The V gene is TRBV2, the J gene TRBJ1-5, with D possibly TRBD1 on 6 matching bases. V was clipped by 10 bases and J by 4 bases, with 17 bases between them. This CDR3 has 14 amino acids. Germline CDR1 is SNHLY and CDR2 is FYNNEI. This chain's CDR3 is CATSSWTANQPQHF. CDR3 nucleotides: TGTGCCACGTCAAGTTGGACAGCTAATCAGCCCCAGCATTTT.

The rearrangement joins TRBV15 to TRBJ1-3; D unresolved. CDR1 LNHNV and CDR2 YYDKDF come from the germline V gene (reference sequence). The CDR3 loop spans 13 amino acids. Trimming shortened V by 3 bases and J by 6 bases, and 9 bases separated the two germline ends. For the CDR3, the DNA is TGTGCCACCAGCAGGGGTGGCGAAAACACCATATATTTT. Encoded protein: CATSRGGENTIYF.

The J gene is TRBJ1-2, the V gene TRBV20-1, with a possible D match to TRBD1 (6 bases). The V gene's germline CDR1 is DFQATT and CDR2 SNEGSKA (reference sequence). The CDR3 length is 13 residues. V was trimmed by 1 base and J by 5 bases, leaving 11 bases between them. The DNA of the CDR3 is TGCAGTGCTAGAGCCAGGGGAGATTATGGCTACACCTTC. The encoded protein is CSARARGDYGYTF.

This clonotype has at least ten counts. The chain links TRBV20-1 to TRBJ2-7; 9 nucleotides line up with TRBD2. CDR3 length equals 14 residues. V trimming: 7 bases; J trimming: 3 bases; junction bases outside the gene matches: 10. The V gene's germline CDR1 is DFQATT and CDR2 SNEGSKA (reference sequence). The CDR3 sequence: CSGKEPSGNYEQYF. The CDR3 nucleotides read TGCAGTGGCAAGGAGCCTAGCGGGAACTACGAGCAGTACTTC.

Ten or more counts support this clonotype. The chain is built from TRBV20-1 and TRBJ1-6; 7 positions agree with TRBD1. The CDR3 is made up of 14 amino acids. CDR1 is DFQATT, CDR2 SNEGSKA, per germline (reference sequence). The trim removed 4 bases at V and 7 bases at J, leaving 7 bases unmatched. DNA of the CDR3: TGCAGTGCTACCGACAGGGATGGCAATTCACCCCTCCACTTT. Its protein product is CSATDRDGNSPLHF.

This clonotype was counted at least ten times. This chain links TRBV11-2 with TRBJ1-1; unclear D gene. Trimming removed 4 bases from V and 6 bases from J, with 12 bases in between. CDR1 is SGHAT, CDR2 FQNNGV, per germline. There are 13 residues in the CDR3. In DNA, the CDR3 is TGTGCCAGCAGCTCCTCCCTAGTCGCTGAAGCTTTCTTT. Its protein product is CASSSSLVAEAFF.